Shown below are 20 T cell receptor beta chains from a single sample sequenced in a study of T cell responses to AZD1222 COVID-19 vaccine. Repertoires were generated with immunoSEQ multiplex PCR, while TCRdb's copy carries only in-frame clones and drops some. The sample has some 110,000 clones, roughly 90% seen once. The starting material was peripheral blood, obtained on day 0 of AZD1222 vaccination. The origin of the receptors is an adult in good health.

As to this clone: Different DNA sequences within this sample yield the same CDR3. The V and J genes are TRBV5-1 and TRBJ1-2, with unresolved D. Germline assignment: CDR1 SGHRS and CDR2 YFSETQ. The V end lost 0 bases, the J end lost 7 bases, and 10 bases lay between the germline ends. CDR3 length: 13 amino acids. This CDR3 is CASSLDGEGGYTF. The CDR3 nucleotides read TGCGCCAGCAGCTTGGACGGGGAGGGTGGCTACACCTTC.

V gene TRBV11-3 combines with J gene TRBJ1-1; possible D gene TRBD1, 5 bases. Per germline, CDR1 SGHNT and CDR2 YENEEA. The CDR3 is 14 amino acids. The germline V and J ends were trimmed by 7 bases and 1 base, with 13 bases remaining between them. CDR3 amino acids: CASTRQRENTEAFF. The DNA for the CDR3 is TGTGCCAGCACTAGACAGCGAGAGAACACTGAAGCTTTCTTT.

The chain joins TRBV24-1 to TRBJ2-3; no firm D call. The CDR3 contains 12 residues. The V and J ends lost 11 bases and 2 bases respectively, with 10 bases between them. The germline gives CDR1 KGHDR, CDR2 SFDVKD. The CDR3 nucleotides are TGTGCCATTCAGAGTATCACAGATACGCAGTATTTT. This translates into CAIQSITDTQYF.

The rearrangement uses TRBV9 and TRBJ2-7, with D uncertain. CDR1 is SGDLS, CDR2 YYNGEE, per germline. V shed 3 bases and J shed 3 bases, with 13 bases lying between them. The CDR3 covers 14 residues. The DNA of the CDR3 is TGTGCCAGCAGCGCGGCGGATGTGGACTACGAGCAGTACTTC. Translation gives CASSAADVDYEQYF.

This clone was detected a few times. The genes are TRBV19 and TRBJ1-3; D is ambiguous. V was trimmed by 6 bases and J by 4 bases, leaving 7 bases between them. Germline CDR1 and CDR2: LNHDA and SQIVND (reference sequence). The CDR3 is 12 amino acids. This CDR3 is CASSRLGNTIYF. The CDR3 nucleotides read TGTGCCAGTAGCCGGCTCGGAAACACCATATATTTT.

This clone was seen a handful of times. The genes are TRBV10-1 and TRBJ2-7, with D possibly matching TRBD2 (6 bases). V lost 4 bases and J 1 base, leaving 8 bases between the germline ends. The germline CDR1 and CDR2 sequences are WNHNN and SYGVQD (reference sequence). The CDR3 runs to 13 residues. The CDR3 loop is CASSGGVSYEQYF. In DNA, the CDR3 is TGCGCCAGCAGTGGCGGGGTGTCCTACGAGCAGTACTTC.

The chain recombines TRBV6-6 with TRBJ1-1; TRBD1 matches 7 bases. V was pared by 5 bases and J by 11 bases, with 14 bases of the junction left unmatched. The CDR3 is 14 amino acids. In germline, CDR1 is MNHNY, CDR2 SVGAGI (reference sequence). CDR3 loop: CASSREGTPGGAFF. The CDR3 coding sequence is TGTGCCAGCAGTCGGGAGGGGACTCCAGGGGGGGCTTTCTTT.

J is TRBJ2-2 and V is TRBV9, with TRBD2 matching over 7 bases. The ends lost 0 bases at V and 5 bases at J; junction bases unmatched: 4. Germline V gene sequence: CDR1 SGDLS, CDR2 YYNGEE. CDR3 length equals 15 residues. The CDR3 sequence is CASSVGSAGTGELFF. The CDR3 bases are TGTGCCAGCAGCGTAGGGTCAGCGGGAACCGGGGAGCTGTTTTTT.

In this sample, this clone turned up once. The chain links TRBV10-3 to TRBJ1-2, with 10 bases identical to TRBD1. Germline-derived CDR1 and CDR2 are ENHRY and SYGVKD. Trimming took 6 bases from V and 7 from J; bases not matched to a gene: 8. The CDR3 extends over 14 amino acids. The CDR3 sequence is CAISGGQGVGGYTF. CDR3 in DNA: TGTGCCATCAGCGGTGGACAGGGGGTAGGTGGCTACACCTTC.

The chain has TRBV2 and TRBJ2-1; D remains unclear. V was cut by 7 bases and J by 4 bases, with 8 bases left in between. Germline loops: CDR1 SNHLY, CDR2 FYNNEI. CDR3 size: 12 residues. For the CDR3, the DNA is TGTGCCAGCATGAAACAGTACAATGAGCAGTTCTTC. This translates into CASMKQYNEQFF.

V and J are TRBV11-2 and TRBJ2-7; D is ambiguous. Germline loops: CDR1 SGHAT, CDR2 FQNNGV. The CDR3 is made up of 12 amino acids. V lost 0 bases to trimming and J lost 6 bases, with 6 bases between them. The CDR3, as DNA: TGTGCCAGCAGCTTAGATCGGAGCGAGCAGTACTTC. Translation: CASSLDRSEQYF.

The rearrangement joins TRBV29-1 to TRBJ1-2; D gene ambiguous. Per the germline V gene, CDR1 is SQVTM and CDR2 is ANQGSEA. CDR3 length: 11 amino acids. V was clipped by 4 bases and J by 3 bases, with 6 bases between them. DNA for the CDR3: TGCAGCGTTGCGGAGGACTATGGCTACACCTTC. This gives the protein CSVAEDYGYTF.

CDR3 amino acids: CASGGTGDYEQYF. The CDR3 nucleotides are TGTGCCAGCGGAGGGACAGGAGACTACGAGCAGTACTTC. The rearrangement joins TRBV2 to TRBJ2-7; 8 bases align to TRBD1. The CDR3 length is 13 residues. Germline V lookup: CDR1 SNHLY, CDR2 FYNNEI. V lost 8 bases, J lost 3 bases, and 6 bases stayed unmatched.

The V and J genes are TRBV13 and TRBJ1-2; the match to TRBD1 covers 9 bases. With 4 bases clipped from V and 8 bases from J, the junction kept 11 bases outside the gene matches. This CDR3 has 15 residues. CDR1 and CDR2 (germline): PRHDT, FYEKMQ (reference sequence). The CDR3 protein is CASSSYYRGPMGYTF. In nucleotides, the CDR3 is TGTGCCAGCAGCTCCTACTACAGGGGGCCCATGGGCTACACCTTC.

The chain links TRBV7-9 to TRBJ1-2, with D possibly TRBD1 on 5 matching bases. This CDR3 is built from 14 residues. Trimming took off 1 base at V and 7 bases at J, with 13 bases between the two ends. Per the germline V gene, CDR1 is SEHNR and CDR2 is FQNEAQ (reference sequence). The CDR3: CASSLGGGAAGYTF. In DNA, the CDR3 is TGTGCCAGCAGCTTAGGCGGAGGGGCGGCTGGCTACACCTTC.

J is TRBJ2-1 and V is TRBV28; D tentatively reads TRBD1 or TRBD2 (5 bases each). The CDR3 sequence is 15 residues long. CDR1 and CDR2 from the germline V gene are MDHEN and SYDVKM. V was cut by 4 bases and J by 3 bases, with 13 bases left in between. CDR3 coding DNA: TGTGCCAGCAGTTCTCGGGGCCTAATCTACAATGAGCAGTTCTTC. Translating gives CASSSRGLIYNEQFF.

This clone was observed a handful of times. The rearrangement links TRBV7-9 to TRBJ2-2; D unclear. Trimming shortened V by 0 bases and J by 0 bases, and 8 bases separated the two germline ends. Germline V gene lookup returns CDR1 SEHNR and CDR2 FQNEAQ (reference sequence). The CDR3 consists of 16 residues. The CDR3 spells CASSLARPPNTGELFF. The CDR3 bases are TGTGCCAGCAGCTTAGCTCGGCCCCCGAACACCGGGGAGCTGTTTTTT.

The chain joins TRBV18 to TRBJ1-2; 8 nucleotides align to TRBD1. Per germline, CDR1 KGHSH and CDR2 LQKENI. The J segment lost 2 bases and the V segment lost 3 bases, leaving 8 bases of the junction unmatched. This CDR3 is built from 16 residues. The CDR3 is CASSPLTGEANYGYTF. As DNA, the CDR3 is TGTGCCAGCTCACCTTTGACAGGGGAGGCCAACTATGGCTACACCTTC.

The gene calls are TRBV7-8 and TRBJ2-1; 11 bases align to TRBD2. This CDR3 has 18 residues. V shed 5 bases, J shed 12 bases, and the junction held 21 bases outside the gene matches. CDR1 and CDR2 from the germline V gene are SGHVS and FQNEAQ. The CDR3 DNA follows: TGTGCCAGCAGCCGACTACCGGCAAATAGCGGGGGGGAAGGTCGGCAGTTCTTC. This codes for CASSRLPANSGGEGRQFF.

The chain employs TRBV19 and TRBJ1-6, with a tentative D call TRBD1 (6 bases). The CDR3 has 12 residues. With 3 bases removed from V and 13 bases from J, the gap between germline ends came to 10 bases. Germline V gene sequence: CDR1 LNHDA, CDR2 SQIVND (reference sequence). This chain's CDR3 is CASSITGKPLHF. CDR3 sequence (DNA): TGTGCCAGTAGTATTACAGGGAAGCCCCTCCACTTT. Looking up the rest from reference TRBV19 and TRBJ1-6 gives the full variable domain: DGGITQSPKYLFRKEGQNVTLSCEQNLNHDAMYWYRQDPGQGLRLIYYSQIVNDFQKGDIAEGYSVSREKKESFPLTVTSAQKNPTAFYLCASSITGKPLHFGNGTRLTVT.